Listed here are 3 T cell receptor beta chains from one sample, sequenced in a study of T-cell memory formation after mild COVID-19. TCRdb called the 5' RACE reads again in MiXCR, with one record for every CDR3 protein. The table shows around 420,000 distinct CDR3 sequences, with 20% to 25% occurring only once. The material sequenced was PBMCs or a T cell subset sorted from them (not recorded which). The receptors come from an adult woman who had mild COVID-19 (a few samples of this study predate the infection). Cell type and time point are not known.

The chain carries TRBV12-5 and TRBJ2-7; possibly TRBD1 for D (6 bases). This CDR3 contains 12 residues. CDR1 is LGHNT and CDR2 is FRNRAP in the germline V gene. V was trimmed by 5 bases and J by 5 bases, leaving 10 bases between them. CDR3 in amino acids: CASGQDSNEQYF. CDR3 DNA: TGTGCTAGTGGTCAGGACAGCAACGAGCAGTACTTC.

The chain combines TRBV7-9 with TRBJ1-2; D gene uncertain. Germline V lookup: CDR1 SEHNR, CDR2 FQNEAQ (reference sequence). This CDR3 contains 15 residues. V was pared by 4 bases and J by 5 bases, with 17 bases between. In DNA form, the CDR3 reads TGTGCCAGCAGCTCTCGGGTGGCAGCGCGTTATGGCTACACCTTC. As protein: CASSSRVAARYGYTF.

This chain uses TRBV12-3 or TRBV12-4 with TRBJ2-5, with 7 bases that match TRBD2. The V and J ends lost 6 bases and 4 bases, in that order; junction bases with no gene match: 5. The CDR3 has 13 amino acids. The CDR3 bases are TGTGCCAGCAGCAGCCCTAGCGGAGAGACCCAGTACTTC. Translation: CASSSPSGETQYF.